This passage covers 25 T cell receptor beta chains from one sample sequenced in a study of T cell responses to AZD1222 COVID-19 vaccine. Assay: immunoSEQ multiplex PCR; the TCRdb copy retains only in-frame clones and omits some. Among 120,000 or so clones, approximately 90% were seen once, and the ten largest hold 4% to 4.5%. The input for sequencing was peripheral blood, taken 28 days after the second dose of the MenACWY control vaccine. The receptors were sampled from an adult who received the MenACWY meningococcal vaccine as a control.

The CDR3 loop reads CASSLQAGIVYNEQFF. The CDR3 region has the DNA TGTGCCAGCAGCTTACAAGCGGGGATAGTCTACAATGAGCAGTTCTTC. The rearrangement uses TRBV7-3 and TRBJ2-1, with TRBD2 matching over 7 bases. V shed 2 bases and J 3 bases; nucleotides not matched to a gene: 7. Germline V gene sequence: CDR1 SGHTA, CDR2 FQGTGA. This CDR3 contains 16 residues. Full variable domain (outside the CDR3, taken from reference TRBV7-3 and TRBJ2-1): GAGVSQTPSNKVTEKGKYVELRCDPISGHTALYWYRQSLGQGPEFLIYFQGTGAADDSGLPNDRFFAVRPEGSVSTLKIQRTERGDSAVYLCASSLQAGIVYNEQFFGPGTRLTVL.

This chain links TRBV4-2 with TRBJ2-1; 7 bases are shared with TRBD1. The germline V gene has CDR1 LGHNA and CDR2 YNFKEQ. The CDR3 consists of 16 residues. Losses at the gene ends were 3 bases for V and 1 base for J; bases not matched to a gene: 6. CDR3 nucleotide sequence: TGTGCCAGCAGCCAGCGCGACAGGGAATCCTACAATGAGCAGTTCTTC. Its translation: CASSQRDRESYNEQFF.

CDR3 amino acids: CASSQGGRPYEQYV. CDR3 coding DNA: TGTGCCAGCAGCCAGGGCGGTAGGCCCTACGAGCAGTACGTC. J is TRBJ2-7 and V is TRBV28; the D gene is possibly TRBD1 (5 bases). CDR1 is MDHEN, CDR2 SYDVKM, per germline. This CDR3 comprises 14 residues. V gave up 6 bases and J gave up 2 bases, with 14 bases separating them.

DNA for the CDR3: TGTGCCAGCAGTTACGGACTAGCGGGGGGATATACGCAGTATTTT. This sequence encodes CASSYGLAGGYTQYF. This rearrangement joins TRBV6-5 to TRBJ2-3; 14 bases match TRBD2. Trimming removed 2 bases from V and 7 bases from J; junction bases left unmatched: 2. The germline gives CDR1 MNHEY, CDR2 SVGAGI. The CDR3 totals 15 residues.

Written as DNA, the CDR3 is TGTGCCAGCAGCTTGCGAGCGGTCCTAGATACGCAGTATTTT. This gives the protein CASSLRAVLDTQYF. The rearrangement joins TRBV11-2 to TRBJ2-3; D possibly corresponds to TRBD2 (5 bases). The CDR3 extends over 14 amino acids. V lost 3 bases, J lost 5 bases, and 12 bases lay in between. Germline V gives CDR1 SGHAT, CDR2 FQNNGV.

V gene TRBV3-1 (or the pseudogene TRBV3-2) combines with J gene TRBJ2-3, with D unclear. The CDR3 consists of 15 residues. The germline V gene encodes CDR1 LGHDT and CDR2 YNNKEL (reference sequence). V lost 4 bases and J 4 bases, leaving 15 bases between the germline ends. CDR3 sequence (DNA): TGTGCCAGCAGCCTCCGTTCCAGCCTGGCAGATACGCAGTATTTT. Residues: CASSLRSSLADTQYF.

V usage is TRBV6-5 and J usage is TRBJ1-2; possibly TRBD1 for D (6 bases). From germline, CDR1 is MNHEY and CDR2 SVGAGI. The V gene lost 6 bases and the J gene lost 6 bases, with 14 bases spanning the gap. This CDR3 spans 13 amino acids. The CDR3 is CASRRQASDGYTF. CDR3 nucleotides: TGTGCCAGCAGAAGACAGGCCTCGGATGGCTACACCTTC.

The chain couples TRBV3-1 (or the pseudogene TRBV3-2) to TRBJ2-2, with 10 positions matching TRBD1. The J segment lost 3 bases and the V segment lost 4 bases, leaving 8 bases of the junction unmatched. This CDR3 has 17 amino acids. Per the germline V gene, CDR1 is LGHDT and CDR2 is YNNKEL (reference sequence). In DNA, the CDR3 is TGTGCCAGCAGCCCCACTGCCGGGACAGGGGACACCGGGGAGCTGTTTTTT. Protein product: CASSPTAGTGDTGELFF.

V gene TRBV9 combines with J gene TRBJ2-5; no reliable D call. Trimming cost V 4 bases and J 2 bases, with 15 bases left between them. CDR3 length: 15 residues. Per germline, CDR1 SGDLS and CDR2 YYNGEE. CDR3 region: CASSSRSRPQETQYF. Written as DNA, the CDR3 is TGTGCCAGCAGCTCCCGTTCCAGGCCGCAAGAGACCCAGTACTTC.

The rearrangement joins TRBV18 to TRBJ2-7, with 10 bases fitting TRBD1. Germline V gene sequence: CDR1 KGHSH, CDR2 LQKENI. J was trimmed by 5 bases and V by 3 bases; bases with no gene match: 7. The CDR3 length is 15 residues. CDR3 loop: CASSPQGQGSHEQYV. As DNA, the CDR3 is TGTGCCAGCTCACCTCAGGGACAGGGGTCTCACGAGCAGTACGTC.

The chain links TRBV5-1 to TRBJ2-2; D might be TRBD1 (7 bases). With 4 bases removed from V and 0 bases from J, the gap between germline ends came to 13 bases. Germline assignment: CDR1 SGHRS and CDR2 YFSETQ. This CDR3 is built from 16 residues. For the CDR3, the DNA is TGCGCCAGCAGCCCGGGGGACAGACCGAACACCGGGGAGCTGTTTTTT. Its translation is CASSPGDRPNTGELFF.

CDR3 in amino acids: CASSPGRENTEAFF. Here the CDR3 DNA reads TGTGCCAGCAGCCCCGGACGGGAGAACACTGAAGCTTTCTTT. The chain combines TRBV7-9 with TRBJ1-1; D gene ambiguous. Trimming shortened V by 5 bases and J by 1 base, and 11 bases separated the two germline ends. There are 14 residues in the CDR3. From germline, CDR1 is SEHNR and CDR2 FQNEAQ (reference sequence).

The chain has TRBV5-6 and TRBJ2-5; D is undetermined. V was cut by 4 bases and J by 0 bases, with 10 bases left in between. The germline CDR1 and CDR2 sequences are SGHDT and YYEEEE. CDR3 length: 14 residues. The CDR3 sequence is CASSGRDYQETQYF. DNA of the CDR3: TGTGCCAGCAGCGGAAGGGATTACCAAGAGACCCAGTACTTC.

The genes are TRBV10-2 and TRBJ2-1; no clear D. Germline loops: CDR1 WSHSY, CDR2 SAAADI. The CDR3 runs 14 residues. Trimming pared 6 bases from V and 8 bases from J, leaving 17 bases between. CDR3 sequence reads: CASRLWSLPDEQFF. The CDR3 nucleotides read TGCGCCAGCAGACTTTGGTCGCTACCGGATGAGCAGTTCTTC.

This clone occurred once. The chain has TRBV7-6 and TRBJ2-1; 12 bases line up with TRBD2. The CDR3 is 15 amino acids. The germline CDR1 and CDR2 sequences are SGHVS and FNYEAQ. With 5 bases clipped from V and 4 bases from J, the junction kept 3 bases outside the gene matches. The CDR3 region is CASSTGTSGYNEQFF. CDR3 DNA: TGTGCCAGCAGCACTGGGACTAGCGGGTACAATGAGCAGTTCTTC.

J is TRBJ2-1 and V is TRBV10-1; 7 positions agree with TRBD1. This CDR3 has 16 residues. CDR1 WNHNN and CDR2 SYGVQD come from the germline V gene (reference sequence). Trimming at V came to 5 bases and at J to 0 bases, leaving 7 bases not matched to a gene. The CDR3 loop is CASSTTGASSYNEQFF. DNA for the CDR3: TGCGCCAGCAGTACCACAGGGGCGAGCTCCTACAATGAGCAGTTCTTC.

J is TRBJ2-3 and V is TRBV29-1, with D perhaps matching TRBD1 (6 bases). The CDR3 contains 15 residues. Germline-derived CDR1 and CDR2 are SQVTM and ANQGSEA. V was pared by 3 bases and J by 1 base, with 14 bases between. As DNA, the CDR3 is TGCAGCGTTGACTCTTGGACAGTGGGCACAGATACGCAGTATTTT. It translates to CSVDSWTVGTDTQYF.

This chain joins TRBV2 and TRBJ2-4; 7 bases map to TRBD1. Trimming cost V 4 bases and J 3 bases; bases outside gene matches: 6. CDR3 length equals 15 residues. CDR1 is SNHLY, CDR2 FYNNEI, per germline. In DNA, the CDR3 is TGTGCCAGCAGTGTCTCGACAGGGCACAAAAACATTCAGTACTTC. It specifies CASSVSTGHKNIQYF.

The chain couples TRBV3-1 (or the pseudogene TRBV3-2) to TRBJ1-2, with D hard to call. CDR3 length equals 16 residues. V was clipped by 0 bases and J by 4 bases, with 15 bases between them. Germline values: CDR1 LGHDT, CDR2 YNNKEL (reference sequence). The CDR3 loop is CASSQDLSPRSYGYTF. Written as DNA, the CDR3 is TGTGCCAGCAGCCAAGATCTGTCCCCGAGGAGCTATGGCTACACCTTC.

The V call is TRBV5-4, the J call TRBJ2-7; 9 bases align to TRBD2. CDR1 and CDR2 from the germline V gene are SGHNT and YYREEE (reference sequence). V dropped 4 bases and J dropped 6; count of bases not matched to a gene: 11. CDR3 length: 15 amino acids. CDR3 amino acids: CASSQGTSRAGEQYF. In DNA form, the CDR3 reads TGTGCCAGCAGCCAAGGGACTAGCCGGGCGGGCGAGCAGTACTTC.

V is TRBV24-1 and J is TRBJ2-5; a possible D gene is TRBD2 (7 bases). The length of the CDR3 is 16 residues. V was pared by 1 base and J by 2 bases, with 13 bases between. Germline V lookup: CDR1 KGHDR, CDR2 SFDVKD. The CDR3 here is CATSDFAGAGQETQYF. In nucleotides, the CDR3 is TGTGCCACCAGTGATTTCGCGGGGGCGGGTCAAGAGACCCAGTACTTC.

This clone appeared a single time. The chain links TRBV11-2 to TRBJ2-1; 8 bases line up with TRBD2. Germline V gene lookup returns CDR1 SGHAT and CDR2 FQNNGV. The CDR3 extends over 12 amino acids. J lost 15 bases, V lost 6 bases, and 10 bases had no gene match. The CDR3 protein is CASSPLAEFRFF. DNA of the CDR3: TGTGCCAGCAGTCCACTAGCGGAGTTTCGGTTCTTC.

Concerning this clone itself: Relative to the germline gene, one junction end is altered; a read error may explain this. Other DNA sequences from this sample encode an identical CDR3 as well. This sequence joins TRBV10-2 and TRBJ1-6; no clear D. The CDR3 is made up of 12 amino acids. Germline CDR1 WSHSY, CDR2 SAAADI. Written as DNA, the CDR3 is TGCGCCAGTAGTGAGCCGGACGCACCCCTCCACTTT. Translating it yields CASSEPDAPLHF.

This chain connects TRBV29-1 to TRBJ2-7, with D unclear. V was pared by 5 bases and J by 2 bases, with 7 bases between. The CDR3 is 11 residues long. Looked up from germline, CDR1 is SQVTM and CDR2 is ANQGSEA. The CDR3 DNA sequence: TGCAGCGTTTCTCGGGCCTACGAGCAGTACTTC. The encoded protein is CSVSRAYEQYF.

The chain employs TRBV7-9 and TRBJ1-2, with 8 bases matching TRBD1. The V and J ends lost 5 bases and 6 bases, in that order; junction bases with no gene match: 11. CDR3 size: 15 residues. Germline V gene sequence: CDR1 SEHNR, CDR2 FQNEAQ (reference sequence). The CDR3 nucleotides are TGTGCCAGCAGCCCGAAGGACAGGGTTTGGAATGGCTACACCTTC. It specifies CASSPKDRVWNGYTF.